This T cell receptor beta chain was sequenced for a study of response to subunit inactivated influenza vaccine. Broader study findings: Few additional T cells are recruited per seasonal influenza vaccination, authors suggested.

The CDR3 spans 13 residues. Trimming pared 0 bases from V and 8 bases from J, leaving 9 bases between. Germline values: CDR1 SGHRS, CDR2 YFSETQ. TCRdb analysed the RT-PCR reads with MiXCR anew, one entry per CDR3 protein. This table has about half a million distinct CDR3 sequences, about 7.6% appearing once. In this sample, this clonotype turned up a few times. What it binds is unknown. The origin of this receptor is a man between 45 and 75 years old who received an inactivated influenza vaccine. The chain links TRBV5-1 to TRBJ2-1; D is unresolved. The specimen was PBMCs from blood, collected 23 to 25 months after vaccination. CDR3 residues: CASSLGAPDEQFF. CDR3 nucleotide sequence: TGCGCCAGCAGCTTGGGGGCCCCGGATGAGCAGTTCTTC.